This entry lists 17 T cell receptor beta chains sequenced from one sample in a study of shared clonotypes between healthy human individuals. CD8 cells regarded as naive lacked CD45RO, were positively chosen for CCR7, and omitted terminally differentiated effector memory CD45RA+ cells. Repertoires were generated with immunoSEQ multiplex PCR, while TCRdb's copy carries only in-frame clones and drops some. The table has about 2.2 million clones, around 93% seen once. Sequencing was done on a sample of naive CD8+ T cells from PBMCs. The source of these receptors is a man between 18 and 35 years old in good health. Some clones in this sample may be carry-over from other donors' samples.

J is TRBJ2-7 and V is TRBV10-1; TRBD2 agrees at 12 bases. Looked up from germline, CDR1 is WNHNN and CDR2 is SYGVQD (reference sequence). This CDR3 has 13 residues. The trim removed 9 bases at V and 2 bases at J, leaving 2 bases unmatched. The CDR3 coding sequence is TGCGCCAGTGGACTAGCGGGAACCTACGAGCAGTACTTC. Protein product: CASGLAGTYEQYF.

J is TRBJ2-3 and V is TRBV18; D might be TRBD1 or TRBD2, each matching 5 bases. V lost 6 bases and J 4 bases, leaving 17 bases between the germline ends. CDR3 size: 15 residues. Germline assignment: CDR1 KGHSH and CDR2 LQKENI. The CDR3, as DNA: TGTGCCAGCTCTAAGGATCTCTCGGGACCAGATACGCAGTATTTT. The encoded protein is CASSKDLSGPDTQYF.

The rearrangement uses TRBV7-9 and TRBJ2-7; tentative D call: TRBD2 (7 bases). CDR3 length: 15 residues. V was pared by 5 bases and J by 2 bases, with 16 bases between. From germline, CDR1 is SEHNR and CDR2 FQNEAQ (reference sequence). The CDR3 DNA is TGTGCCAGCAGCACAACAGGGAGGGCTCCCTACGAGCAGTACTTC. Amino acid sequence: CASSTTGRAPYEQYF.

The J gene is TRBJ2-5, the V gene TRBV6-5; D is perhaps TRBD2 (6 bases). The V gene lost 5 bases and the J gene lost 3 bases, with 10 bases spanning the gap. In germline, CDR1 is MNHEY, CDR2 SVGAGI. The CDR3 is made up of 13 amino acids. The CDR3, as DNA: TGTGCCAGCAGTCCCTGGACTAAAGAGACCCAGTACTTC. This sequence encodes CASSPWTKETQYF.

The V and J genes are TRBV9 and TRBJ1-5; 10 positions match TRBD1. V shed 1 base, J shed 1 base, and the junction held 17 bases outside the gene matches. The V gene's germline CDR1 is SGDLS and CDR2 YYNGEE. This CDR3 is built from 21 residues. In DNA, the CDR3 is TGTGCCAGCAGCGTAACCTGTACGGGACAGGGGATAGGATCGAGCAATCAGCCCCAGCATTTT. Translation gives CASSVTCTGQGIGSSNQPQHF.

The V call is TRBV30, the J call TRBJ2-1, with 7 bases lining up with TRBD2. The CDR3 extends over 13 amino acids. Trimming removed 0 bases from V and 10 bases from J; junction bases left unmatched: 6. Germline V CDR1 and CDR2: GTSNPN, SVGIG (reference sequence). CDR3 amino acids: CAWSVMREREQFF. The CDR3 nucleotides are TGTGCCTGGAGTGTAATGCGGGAGAGAGAGCAGTTCTTC.

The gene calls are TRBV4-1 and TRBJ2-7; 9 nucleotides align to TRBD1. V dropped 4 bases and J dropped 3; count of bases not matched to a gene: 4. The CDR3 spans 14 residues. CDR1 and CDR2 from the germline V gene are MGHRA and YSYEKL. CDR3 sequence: CASSLRDRVYEQYF. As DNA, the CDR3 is TGCGCCAGCAGCCTCCGGGACAGGGTCTACGAGCAGTACTTC.

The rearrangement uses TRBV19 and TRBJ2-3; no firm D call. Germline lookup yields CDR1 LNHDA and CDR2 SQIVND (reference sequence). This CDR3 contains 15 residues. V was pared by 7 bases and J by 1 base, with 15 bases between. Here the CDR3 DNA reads TGTGCCAGTAAACAAACCTTCGGTGGCACAGATACGCAGTATTTT. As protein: CASKQTFGGTDTQYF.

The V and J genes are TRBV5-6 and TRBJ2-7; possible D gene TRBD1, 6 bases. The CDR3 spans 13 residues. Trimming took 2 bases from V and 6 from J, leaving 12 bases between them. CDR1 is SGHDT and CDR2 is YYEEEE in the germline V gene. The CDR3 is CASSFGTQGEQYF. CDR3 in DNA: TGTGCCAGCAGCTTCGGGACACAGGGCGAGCAGTACTTC.

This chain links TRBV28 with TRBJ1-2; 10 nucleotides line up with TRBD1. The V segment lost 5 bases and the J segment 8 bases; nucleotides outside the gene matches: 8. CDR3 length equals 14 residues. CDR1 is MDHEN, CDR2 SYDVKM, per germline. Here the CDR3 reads CASSDRGPVGGYTF. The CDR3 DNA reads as TGTGCCAGCAGTGACAGGGGGCCGGTGGGCGGCTACACCTTC.

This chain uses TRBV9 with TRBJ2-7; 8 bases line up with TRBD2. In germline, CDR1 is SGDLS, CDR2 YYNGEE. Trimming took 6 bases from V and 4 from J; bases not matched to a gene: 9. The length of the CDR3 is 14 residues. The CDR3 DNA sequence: TGTGCCAGCACCATCGGGAGGGCCCCTTACGAGCAGTACTTC. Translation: CASTIGRAPYEQYF.

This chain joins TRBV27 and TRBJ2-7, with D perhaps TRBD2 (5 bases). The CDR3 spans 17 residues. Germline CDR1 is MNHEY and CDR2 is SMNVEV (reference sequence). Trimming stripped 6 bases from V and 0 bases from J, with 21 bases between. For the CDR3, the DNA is TGTGCCAGCAGCCTCCGGGGAGTCGGACTCGACTCCTACGAGCAGTACTTC. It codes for CASSLRGVGLDSYEQYF.

This chain's CDR3 is CASSSGTSVFSEQYF. The CDR3 DNA reads as TGTGCCAGCAGCTCCGGGACTAGCGTTTTCAGCGAGCAGTACTTC. V is TRBV11-1 and J is TRBJ2-7, with TRBD2 matching over 10 bases. The germline V gene encodes CDR1 SGHAT and CDR2 FQDESV (reference sequence). Losses at the gene ends were 4 bases for V and 6 bases for J; bases not matched to a gene: 9. This CDR3 comprises 15 residues.

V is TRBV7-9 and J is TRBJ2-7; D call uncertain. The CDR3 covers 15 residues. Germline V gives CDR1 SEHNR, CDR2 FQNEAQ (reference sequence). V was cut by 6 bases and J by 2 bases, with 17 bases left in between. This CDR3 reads CASSSGQNSPYEQYF. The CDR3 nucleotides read TGTGCCAGCAGTTCGGGCCAAAACTCCCCCTACGAGCAGTACTTC.

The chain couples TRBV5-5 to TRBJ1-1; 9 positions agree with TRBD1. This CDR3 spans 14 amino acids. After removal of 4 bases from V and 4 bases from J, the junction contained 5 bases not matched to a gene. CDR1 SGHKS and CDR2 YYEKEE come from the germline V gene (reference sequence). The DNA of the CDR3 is TGTGCCAGCAGCGCGCCGGGACAGGGCACTGAAGCTTTCTTT. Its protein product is CASSAPGQGTEAFF.

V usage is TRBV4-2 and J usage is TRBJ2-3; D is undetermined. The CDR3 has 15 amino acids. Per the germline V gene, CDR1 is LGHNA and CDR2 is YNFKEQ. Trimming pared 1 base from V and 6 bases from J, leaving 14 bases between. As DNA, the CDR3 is TGTGCCAGCAGCCAAGCTGGGCGCCTCGCGGATACGCAGTATTTT. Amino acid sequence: CASSQAGRLADTQYF.

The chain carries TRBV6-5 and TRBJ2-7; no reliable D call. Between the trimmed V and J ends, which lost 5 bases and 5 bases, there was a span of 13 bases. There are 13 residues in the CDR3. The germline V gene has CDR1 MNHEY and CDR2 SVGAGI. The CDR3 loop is CASSVGFSHEQYF. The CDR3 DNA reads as TGTGCCAGCAGTGTTGGGTTTTCCCACGAGCAGTACTTC.